The entry that follows covers one T cell receptor (beta chain) sequence. Its specificity is not known. Time point denoted: week 35, safety follow-up. Topical imiquimod accompanied each vaccine dose, which consisted of 300 ug of mutant IDH1 20-mer peptide. This entry comes from a study of a mutant IDH1 vaccine in newly diagnosed glioma. This CDR3 comprises 16 residues. CDR1 is MGHRA, CDR2 YSYEKL, per germline. V shed 4 bases, J shed 5 bases, and the junction held 10 bases outside the gene matches. Profiling relied on immunoSEQ multiplex PCR, and the TCRdb table lists in-frame clones only, not all of them. The data show more than 25,000 clones, with roughly 79% seen just once and approximately 9.4% held by the top ten.

Here the sequenced sample was PBMCs, taken from a glioma patient whose treatment included an IDH1 peptide vaccine. This receptor was obtained from a woman aged 30 to 39 with glioma. Some clones in this sample may be carry-over from other donors' samples. The rearrangement links TRBV4-1 to TRBJ1-4; 7 bases are a match to TRBD1. Here the CDR3 reads CASSPPRGSENEKLFF. CDR3 DNA sequence: TGCGCCAGCAGCCCCCCCAGGGGGAGTGAGAATGAAAAACTGTTTTTT.